Each of the 20 T cell receptor beta chains below was sequenced from the same sample in a study of T cells in Graves' hyperthyroidism and ophthalmopathy (dated by TCRdb to the late 2010s). The library was obtained by multiplex PCR. TCRdb records Illumina HiSeq 2000 as the sequencer. The TCR beta CDR3 regions were amplified from the RNA transcripts. The TCR CDR3 was subjected to a first round of RT-PCR using the HTBI primer set and the Qiagen OneStep RT-PCR kit. TCRdb reprocessing: public reads trimmed at Q25 with fastp, clones called with MiXCR, in-frame beta chains kept. Under each unique CDR3 protein, matching rows form one entry showing the most common genes and DNA. The sample records 530,000 or so distinct CDR3 sequences, 24% of which are singletons. The ten largest clones represent around 11% of the sample. Sequenced sample: blood. These receptors were obtained from a woman in her thirties with Graves' ophthalmopathy.

This clonotype was counted ten times or more. V gene TRBV11-1 combines with J gene TRBJ2-5; 10 bases map to TRBD1. Germline V gene lookup returns CDR1 SGHAT and CDR2 FQDESV (reference sequence). CDR3 size: 17 residues. The J segment lost 0 bases and the V segment lost 4 bases, leaving 8 bases of the junction unmatched. The CDR3 reads CASSSGQGIYYQETQYF. The DNA for the CDR3 is TGTGCCAGCAGCTCGGGACAGGGGATTTACTACCAAGAGACCCAGTACTTC.

This clonotype was detected once. This rearrangement joins TRBV11-3 to TRBJ1-1; 9 bases fit TRBD1. Losses at the gene ends were 7 bases for V and 6 bases for J; bases not matched to a gene: 9. This CDR3 has 14 residues. Germline V gene data show CDR1 as SGHNT and CDR2 as YENEEA. DNA for the CDR3: TGTGCCAGCACCCGCCGGGACAGGGTTCCTGAAGCTTTCTTT. Encoded protein: CASTRRDRVPEAFF.

The chain employs TRBV6-5 and TRBJ2-7; 9 bases fit TRBD1. J lost 5 bases, V lost 5 bases, and 7 bases had no gene match. This CDR3 region has 14 residues. Germline CDR1 MNHEY, CDR2 SVGAGI. Written as DNA, the CDR3 is TGTGCCAGCAGTACTGTACAGGGGGCGGACGAGCAGTACTTC. It specifies CASSTVQGADEQYF.

The V and J genes are TRBV25-1 and TRBJ2-4; 7 bases align to TRBD1. V lost 3 bases to trimming and J lost 6 bases; unmatched junction nucleotides: 2. The germline CDR1 and CDR2 sequences are MGHDK and SYGVNS. The CDR3 has 13 amino acids. The CDR3 bases are TGTGCCAGCAGTGAGACAGGGAGAAACATTCAGTACTTC. It encodes CASSETGRNIQYF.

This clonotype was recorded a few times. This rearrangement joins TRBV20-1 to TRBJ2-6; 10 bases agree with TRBD1. There are 15 residues in the CDR3. The trim removed 5 bases at V and 1 base at J, leaving 2 bases unmatched. Per the germline V gene, CDR1 is DFQATT and CDR2 is SNEGSKA (reference sequence). The CDR3 here is CSARGQGSGANVLTF. CDR3 sequence (DNA): TGCAGTGCTCGGGGACAGGGGTCTGGGGCCAACGTCCTGACTTTC.

On this clonotype: At one end the junction does not follow the germline gene, possibly because of a read error. V is TRBV20-1 and J is TRBJ2-7; D remains unclear. CDR1 is DFQATT and CDR2 is SNEGSKA in the germline V gene (reference sequence). This CDR3 is built from 12 residues. The CDR3 protein is CSAGDVSYEQYF. CDR3 in DNA: TGCAGTGCTGGAGACGTTTCCTACGAGCAGTACTTC.

In this sample, this clonotype turned up many times. The chain has TRBV15 and TRBJ1-1; 8 bases are shared with TRBD1. With 2 bases clipped from V and 3 bases from J, the junction kept 11 bases outside the gene matches. The CDR3 is 17 amino acids. Germline lookup yields CDR1 LNHNV and CDR2 YYDKDF (reference sequence). Here the CDR3 DNA reads TGTGCCACCAGCAGACGGCGGGACAGGCCTTTGGACACTGAAGCTTTCTTT. This translates into CATSRRRDRPLDTEAFF. Variable domain in full (rest from reference TRBV15 and TRBJ1-1): DAMVIQNPRYQVTQFGKPVTLSCSQTLNHNVMYWYQQKSSQAPKLLFHYYDKDFNNEADTPDNFQSRRPNTSFCFLDIRSPGLGDTAMYLCATSRRRDRPLDTEAFFGQGTRLTVV.

The chain links TRBV20-1 to TRBJ2-7; 8 bases line up with TRBD2. Losses at the gene ends were 5 bases for V and 5 bases for J; bases not matched to a gene: 8. In germline, CDR1 is DFQATT, CDR2 SNEGSKA (reference sequence). This CDR3 region has 13 residues. The CDR3 sequence: CSAGTRSFDEQYF. In DNA, the CDR3 is TGCAGTGCTGGGACTAGGAGTTTCGACGAGCAGTACTTC.

This clonotype was seen a few times. This chain uses TRBV11-2 with TRBJ2-5, with D possibly matching TRBD1 (6 bases). Trimming stripped 5 bases from V and 5 bases from J, with 15 bases between. The CDR3 length is 14 residues. CDR1 SGHAT and CDR2 FQNNGV come from the germline V gene. For the CDR3, the DNA is TGTGCCAGCAGCCCGCAGGGGTTGTACGAGACCCAGTACTTC. Protein sequence: CASSPQGLYETQYF.

The chain employs TRBV10-3 and TRBJ1-3; the match to TRBD1 covers 9 bases. The junction had 5 bases not matched to a gene; V was cut back by 8 bases and J by 0 bases. The CDR3 covers 15 residues. From germline, CDR1 is ENHRY and CDR2 SYGVKD. The CDR3 is CAILGQGDSGNTIYF. As DNA, the CDR3 is TGTGCCATCTTGGGACAGGGAGACTCTGGAAACACCATATATTTT.

With regard to this clonotype: The germline gene is not matched at one end of the junction; a read error may be the cause. The rearrangement joins TRBV27 to TRBJ1-1; D remains ambiguous. The CDR3 runs to 15 residues. Germline CDR1 MNHEY, CDR2 SMNVEV (reference sequence). The CDR3 coding sequence is TGTGCCAGCAGTTTAGACAACAACATGAACACTGAAGCTTCCTTT. Amino acids: CASSLDNNMNTEASF.

In this sample, this clonotype turned up many times. The CDR3 protein is CASSTPSGNTIYF. CDR3 nucleotide sequence: TGTGCCAGCAGTACACCATCTGGAAACACCATATATTTT. The gene calls are TRBV6-1 and TRBJ1-3; D is uncertain. The CDR3 runs to 13 residues. Germline V lookup: CDR1 MNHNS, CDR2 SASEGT. V lost 5 bases to trimming and J lost 1 base, with 6 bases between them.

A few counts support this clonotype. The CDR3 region is CASSESGGLAGPYEQYF. The CDR3 region has the DNA TGCGCCAGCAGTGAGTCCGGAGGGCTAGCGGGACCCTACGAGCAGTACTTC. The rearrangement joins TRBV10-1 to TRBJ2-7; 9 bases map to TRBD2. Trimming removed 0 bases from V and 2 bases from J; junction bases left unmatched: 8. The CDR3 length is 17 residues. CDR1 is WNHNN and CDR2 is SYGVQD in the germline V gene (reference sequence).

V and J are TRBV2 and TRBJ2-7; D gene ambiguous. The CDR3 consists of 13 residues. CDR1 is SNHLY, CDR2 FYNNEI, per germline. Trimming shortened V by 6 bases and J by 5 bases, and 14 bases separated the two germline ends. CDR3 in DNA: TGTGCCAGCAGGTGGGGTACGACGGACGAGCAGTACTTC. Its translation is CASRWGTTDEQYF.

This clonotype was seen repeatedly, ten times or more. The chain joins TRBV20-1 to TRBJ1-1; 7 nucleotides align to TRBD1. CDR1 is DFQATT, CDR2 SNEGSKA, per germline (reference sequence). CDR3 size: 14 residues. V lost 5 bases and J lost 0; bases outside the gene matches: 6. CDR3 in amino acids: CSAPQQGMNTEAFF. DNA of the CDR3: TGCAGTGCTCCCCAACAGGGGATGAACACTGAAGCTTTCTTT.

The sample holds one count of this clonotype. V and J are TRBV19 and TRBJ2-7; D tentatively reads TRBD1 or TRBD2 (5 bases each). The CDR3 consists of 12 residues. Germline CDR1 and CDR2: LNHDA and SQIVND (reference sequence). The CDR3 DNA reads TGTGCCAGTAGTATAAGGGACGGGGAGCAGTGGGTG. This gives the protein CASSIRDGEQWV.

This clonotype was seen many times. This chain links TRBV12-3 or TRBV12-4 with TRBJ2-7; 9 bases fit TRBD1. V shed 5 bases and J 7 bases; nucleotides not matched to a gene: 6. This CDR3 comprises 13 residues. This chain's CDR3 is CASSPGDRDEQYF. The CDR3 DNA follows: TGTGCCAGCAGTCCCGGGGACAGGGATGAGCAGTACTTC.

V gene TRBV7-9 combines with J gene TRBJ2-4; 8 bases are a match to TRBD1. CDR1 and CDR2 (germline): SEHNR, FQNEAQ (reference sequence). V trimming: 5 bases; J trimming: 1 base; junction bases outside the gene matches: 10. The CDR3 consists of 17 residues. CDR3 sequence reads: CASSRPTGAGAKNIQYF. In DNA form, the CDR3 reads TGTGCCAGCAGCCGTCCGACAGGGGCGGGTGCCAAAAACATTCAGTACTTC.

This clonotype came up a few times. The chain is built from TRBV6-5 and TRBJ2-5; D gene uncertain. V lost 8 bases and J lost 6, with 10 bases in between. Germline V gene data show CDR1 as MNHEY and CDR2 as SVGAGI. The CDR3 sequence is 11 residues long. CDR3 DNA: TGTGCCAGCGCCGTCAAACAGACCCAGTACTTC. It translates to CASAVKQTQYF.

CDR3 DNA sequence: TGTGCCAGCAGCTTAAACGGACTTGAAGCTTTCTTT. Translated, it gives CASSLNGLEAFF. This chain uses TRBV7-3 with TRBJ1-1; D not resolved. The germline V and J ends were trimmed by 1 base and 7 bases, with 7 bases remaining between them. From germline, CDR1 is SGHTA and CDR2 FQGTGA. This CDR3 spans 12 amino acids. The whole variable domain, remainder taken from reference TRBV7-3 and TRBJ1-1, is GAGVSQTPSNKVTEKGKYVELRCDPISGHTALYWYRQSLGQGPEFLIYFQGTGAADDSGLPNDRFFAVRPEGSVSTLKIQRTERGDSAVYLCASSLNGLEAFFGQGTRLTVV.